The clone carrying this T cell receptor (beta chain) was found once. This sample was taken from a study of blood T cell repertoires in COVID-19. Background on the study: Acute and convalescent COVID-19 specimens originated in the United States, Italy and Spain. T cells, B-cell-depleted T cells, or PBMCs provided the cDNA or gDNA that served as material.

In the original processing: Amplification from reference gene primers served as the basis for estimated nucleated cell counts. Measured with immunoSEQ multiplex PCR; TCRdb has only the in-frame clones, and not every one. Clone size and the V and J calls come from that table; the DNA yielded D and trimming. The sample contains about 180,000 clones, 65% to 85% of which appear only once. V was shortened by 0 bases and J by 1 base, with 9 bases between the two germline ends. This CDR3 comprises 15 residues. Germline CDR1 reads MNHNY; CDR2 reads SVGAGI (reference sequence). Sample: peripheral blood. The chain carries TRBV6-6 and TRBJ1-1, with D tentatively TRBD1 (5 bases). The TCR was taken from a woman aged 55-70 years with acute or convalescent COVID-19. The CDR3 reads CASSYSGQWNTEAFF. Written as DNA, the CDR3 is TGTGCCAGCAGTTACTCCGGACAATGGAACACTGAAGCTTTCTTT.